A selection of T cell receptor beta chains follows, all from one sample in a study of cytomegalovirus exposure and HLA in healthy donors. Clones were read by immunoSEQ multiplex PCR, and TCRdb kept only the in-frame ones, dropping some. The sample holds about 200,000 clones, about four fifths seen once. Sequencing was performed on PBMCs. These receptors were taken from a man between 25 and 39 years old in good health and CMV-seronegative. The CDR3 runs from the conserved cysteine through the conserved F or W. The order of the fields is V gene, J gene, CDR3 protein.

V: TRBV7-3
J: TRBJ2-3
CDR3: CASSLSLDRLTDTQYF

V: TRBV7-3
J: TRBJ2-1
CDR3: CASSPARRGLYNEQFF

V: TRBV6-5
J: TRBJ1-2
CDR3: CASRQPGTGADGYTF

V: TRBV14
J: TRBJ1-6
CDR3: CASSATEGSPLHF

V: TRBV6-1
J: TRBJ2-3
CDR3: CASSGGRVGGGQLTDTQYF

V: TRBV6-5
J: TRBJ1-5
CDR3: CASSSPTGLGQPQHF

V: TRBV7-6
J: TRBJ2-7
CDR3: CASSKRGGIAGYEQYF

V: TRBV11-2
J: TRBJ2-7
CDR3: CASSLDQRSIGTGSEQYF

V: TRBV5-4
J: TRBJ2-7
CDR3: CASSRAGGEQYF

V: TRBV27
J: TRBJ1-2
CDR3: CASSSRRGTDGYTF

V: TRBV7-9
J: TRBJ2-7
CDR3: CASSLRASGGPSYEQYF

V: TRBV19
J: TRBJ2-3
CDR3: CASRGTGYADTQYF

V: TRBV27
J: TRBJ2-1
CDR3: CASSQSGEPYNEQFF

V: TRBV15
J: TRBJ2-3
CDR3: CATSRSGGAADTQYF

V: TRBV5-5
J: TRBJ1-5
CDR3: CASSLITGGGNQPQHF

V: TRBV7-2
J: TRBJ1-6
CDR3: CASSTSSTGSGPLHF

V: TRBV9
J: TRBJ1-2
CDR3: CASSGFRGPYGYTF

V: TRBV19
J: TRBJ1-4
CDR3: CASTGTGEEKLFF

V: TRBV19
J: TRBJ2-5
CDR3: CASSISTSVRGTQYF

V: TRBV6-1
J: TRBJ1-5
CDR3: CASSRGGQGLQPQHF

V: TRBV7-6
J: TRBJ1-1
CDR3: CASSLEGDAEAFF

V: TRBV6-6
J: TRBJ2-7
CDR3: CASRAGTGVREQYF

V: TRBV28
J: TRBJ1-1
CDR3: CASSLPRGAGKGDTEAFF

V: TRBV5-1
J: TRBJ2-1
CDR3: CASSRSQGIESEQFF

V: TRBV10-3
J: TRBJ2-2
CDR3: CAISGTSGYPGELFF

V: TRBV9
J: TRBJ1-2
CDR3: CASSTGLGYTF

V: TRBV28
J: TRBJ1-2
CDR3: CASSFSDRGEGYGYTF

V: TRBV6-5
J: TRBJ2-3
CDR3: CASQRGADTQYF

V: TRBV6-1
J: TRBJ1-3
CDR3: CASSEQGFRTGNTIYF

V: TRBV9
J: TRBJ1-4
CDR3: CASSPSPGGGVEKLFF

V: TRBV27
J: TRBJ2-4
CDR3: CASQARLAGGVAKNIQYF

V: TRBV5-4
J: TRBJ2-3
CDR3: CASSFPGLAGGYTQYF

V: TRBV7-9
J: TRBJ1-1
CDR3: CASSPQGRNTEAFF

V: TRBV2
J: TRBJ2-2
CDR3: CASGQGHTGELFF

V: TRBV6-6
J: TRBJ2-1
CDR3: CASRTAGTSGNEQFF

V: TRBV4-2
J: TRBJ2-7
CDR3: CASSRTGLAVSYEQYF

V: TRBV5-1
J: TRBJ2-5
CDR3: CASSLDSQETQYF

V: TRBV5-1
J: TRBJ2-1
CDR3: CASSLTGGEQFF

V: TRBV5-1
J: TRBJ2-3
CDR3: CASSSHGLHTDTQYF

V: TRBV10-3
J: TRBJ1-6
CDR3: CAISERARENSPLHF

V: TRBV13
J: TRBJ1-1
CDR3: CASSFGDRANTEAFF

V: TRBV7-9
J: TRBJ1-1
CDR3: CASSEDRDTEAFF

V: TRBV27
J: TRBJ2-1
CDR3: CASRDWETDYNEQFF

V: TRBV9
J: TRBJ1-3
CDR3: CASSVGDRTGNTIYF

V: TRBV6-6
J: TRBJ1-1
CDR3: CASSYSDRGPTEAFF

V: TRBV18
J: TRBJ1-6
CDR3: CASSPKGGPRGNSPLHF

V: TRBV7-9
J: TRBJ1-1
CDR3: CASSFRGGRKNTEAFF

V: TRBV29-1
J: TRBJ2-3
CDR3: CSVERAGVTDTQYF

V: TRBV5-4
J: TRBJ1-4
CDR3: CASSLSGTSNEKLFF

V: TRBV4-3
J: TRBJ2-2
CDR3: CASSQDRQGFTGELFF

V: TRBV28
J: TRBJ2-7
CDR3: CASGGGSYEQYF

V: TRBV13
J: TRBJ2-2
CDR3: CASSLEDRGKNTGELFF

V: TRBV29-1
J: TRBJ2-3
CDR3: CSVVGTSGVLADTQYF

V: TRBV14
J: TRBJ1-2
CDR3: CASSQTGYGYTF

V: TRBV10-3
J: TRBJ2-7
CDR3: CAISESGTTTYEQYF